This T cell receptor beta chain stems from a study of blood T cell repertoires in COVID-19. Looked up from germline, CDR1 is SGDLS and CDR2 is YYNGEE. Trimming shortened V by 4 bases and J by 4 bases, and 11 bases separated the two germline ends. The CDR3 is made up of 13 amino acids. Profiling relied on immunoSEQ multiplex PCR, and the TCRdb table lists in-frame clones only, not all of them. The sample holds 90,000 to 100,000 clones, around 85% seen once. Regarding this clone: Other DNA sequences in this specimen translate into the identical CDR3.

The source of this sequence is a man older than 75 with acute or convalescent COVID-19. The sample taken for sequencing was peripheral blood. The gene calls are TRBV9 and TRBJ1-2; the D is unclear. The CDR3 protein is CASSLDSAYGYTF. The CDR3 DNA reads TGTGCCAGCAGCCTAGACTCTGCCTATGGCTACACCTTC.